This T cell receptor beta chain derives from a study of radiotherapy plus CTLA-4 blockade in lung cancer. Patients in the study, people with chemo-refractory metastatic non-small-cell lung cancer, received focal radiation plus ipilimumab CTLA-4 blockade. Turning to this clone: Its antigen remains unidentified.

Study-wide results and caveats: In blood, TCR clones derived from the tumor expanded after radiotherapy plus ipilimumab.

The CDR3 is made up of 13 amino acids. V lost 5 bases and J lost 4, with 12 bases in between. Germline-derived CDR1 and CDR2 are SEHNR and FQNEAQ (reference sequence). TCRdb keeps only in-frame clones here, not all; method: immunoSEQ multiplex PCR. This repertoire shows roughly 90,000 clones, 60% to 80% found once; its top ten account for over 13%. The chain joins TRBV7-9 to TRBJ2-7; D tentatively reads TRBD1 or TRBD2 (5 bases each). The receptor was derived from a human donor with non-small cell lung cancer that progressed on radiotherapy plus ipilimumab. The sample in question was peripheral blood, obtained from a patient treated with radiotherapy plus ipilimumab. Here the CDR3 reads CASSPSEGYEQYF. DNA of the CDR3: TGTGCCAGCAGCCCGAGCGAGGGGTACGAGCAGTACTTC.